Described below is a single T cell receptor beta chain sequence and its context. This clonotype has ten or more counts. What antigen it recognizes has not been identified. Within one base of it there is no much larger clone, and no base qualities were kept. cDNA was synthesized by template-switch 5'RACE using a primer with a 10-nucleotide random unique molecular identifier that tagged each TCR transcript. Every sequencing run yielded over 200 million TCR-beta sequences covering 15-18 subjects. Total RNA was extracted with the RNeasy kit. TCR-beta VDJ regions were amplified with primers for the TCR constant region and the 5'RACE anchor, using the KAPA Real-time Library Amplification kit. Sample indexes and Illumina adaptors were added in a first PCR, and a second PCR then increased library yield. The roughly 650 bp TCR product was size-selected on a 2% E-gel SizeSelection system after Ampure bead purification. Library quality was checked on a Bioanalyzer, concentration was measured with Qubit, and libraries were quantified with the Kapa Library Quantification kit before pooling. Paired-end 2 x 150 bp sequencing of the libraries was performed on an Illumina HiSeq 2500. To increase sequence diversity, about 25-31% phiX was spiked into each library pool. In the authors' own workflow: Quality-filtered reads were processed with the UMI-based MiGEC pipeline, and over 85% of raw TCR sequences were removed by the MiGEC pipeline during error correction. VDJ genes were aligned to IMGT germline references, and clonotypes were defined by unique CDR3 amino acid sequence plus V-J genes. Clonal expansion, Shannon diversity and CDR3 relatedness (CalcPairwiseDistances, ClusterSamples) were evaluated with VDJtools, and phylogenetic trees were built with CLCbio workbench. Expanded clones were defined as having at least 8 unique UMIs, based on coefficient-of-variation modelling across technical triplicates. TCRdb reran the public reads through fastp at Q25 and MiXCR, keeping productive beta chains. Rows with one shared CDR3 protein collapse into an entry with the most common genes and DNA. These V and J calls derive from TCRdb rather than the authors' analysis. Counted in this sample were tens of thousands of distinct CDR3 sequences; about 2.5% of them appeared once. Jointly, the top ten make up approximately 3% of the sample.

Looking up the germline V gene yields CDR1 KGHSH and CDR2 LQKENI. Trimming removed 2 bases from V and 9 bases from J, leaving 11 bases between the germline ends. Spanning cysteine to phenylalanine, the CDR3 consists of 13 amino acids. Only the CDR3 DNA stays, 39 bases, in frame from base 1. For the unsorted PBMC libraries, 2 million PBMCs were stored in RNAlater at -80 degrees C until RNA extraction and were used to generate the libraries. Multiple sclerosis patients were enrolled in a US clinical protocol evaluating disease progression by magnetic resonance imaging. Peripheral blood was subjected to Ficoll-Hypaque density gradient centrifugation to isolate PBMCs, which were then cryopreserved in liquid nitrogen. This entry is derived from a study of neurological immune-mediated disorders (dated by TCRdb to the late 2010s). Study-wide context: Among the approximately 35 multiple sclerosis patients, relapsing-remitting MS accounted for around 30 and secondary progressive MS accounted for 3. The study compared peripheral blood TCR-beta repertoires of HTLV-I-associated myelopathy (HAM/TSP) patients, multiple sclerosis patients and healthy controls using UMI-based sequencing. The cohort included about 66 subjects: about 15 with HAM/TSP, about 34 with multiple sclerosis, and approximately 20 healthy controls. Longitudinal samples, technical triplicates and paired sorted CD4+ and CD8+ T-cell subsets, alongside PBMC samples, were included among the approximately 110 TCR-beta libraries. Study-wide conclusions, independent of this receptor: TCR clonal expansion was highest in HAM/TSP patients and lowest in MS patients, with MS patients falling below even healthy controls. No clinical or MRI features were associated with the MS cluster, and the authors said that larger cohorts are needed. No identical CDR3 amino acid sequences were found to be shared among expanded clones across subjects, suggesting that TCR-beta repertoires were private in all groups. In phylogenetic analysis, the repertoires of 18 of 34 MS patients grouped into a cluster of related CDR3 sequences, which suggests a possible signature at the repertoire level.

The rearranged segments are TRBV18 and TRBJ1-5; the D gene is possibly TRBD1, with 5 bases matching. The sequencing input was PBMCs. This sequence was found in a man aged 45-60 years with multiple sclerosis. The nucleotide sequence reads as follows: TGTGCCAGCTCACCAGCCGACAGTCGGCCCCAGCATTTT. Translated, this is CASSPADSRPQHF.